Presented here are 5 T cell receptor beta chains from one specimen sequenced in a study of vaccination and CD4 T cells after COVID-19. CD4+ T cells that had been cultured provided DNA sequenced with the Oncomine TCR Beta short-read assay. TCRdb re-called the PCR reads through MiXCR, storing one row per CDR3 protein. The profile shows approximately 21,000 distinct CDR3 sequences, roughly 41% of them singletons. Treatment: roughly ten-day PBMC culture with coronavirus spike peptide pools or control peptides (ViraFEST assay). Their specific antigens are unknown. Sequencing used CD4+ T cells from blood, cultured in vitro, obtained after SARS-CoV-2 vaccination. These receptors all stem from a human donor who had recovered from COVID-19.

The chain recombines TRBV20-1 with TRBJ1-1; no reliable D call. The CDR3 contains 14 residues. V was pared by 6 bases and J by 1 base, with 15 bases between. CDR1 is DFQATT, CDR2 SNEGSKA, per germline (reference sequence). CDR3 sequence (DNA): TGCAGTGCGGATGGCGTGCTCGGGAACACTGAAGCTTTCTTT. As protein: CSADGVLGNTEAFF.

The chain couples TRBV11-3 to TRBJ1-1; possibly TRBD1 for D (5 bases). The V and J ends lost 2 bases and 3 bases respectively, with 16 bases between them. From germline, CDR1 is SGHNT and CDR2 YENEEA. The CDR3 has 16 residues. The CDR3: CASSLTLERGDTEAFF. The CDR3, as DNA: TGTGCCAGCAGCTTAACCTTAGAGAGGGGCGACACTGAAGCTTTCTTT.

The rearrangement links TRBV6-1 to TRBJ1-3, with 9 bases that match TRBD1. There are 17 residues in the CDR3. CDR1 and CDR2 from the germline V gene are MNHNS and SASEGT. With 8 bases clipped from V and 2 bases from J, the junction kept 13 bases outside the gene matches. CDR3 in DNA: TGTGCCAGCGGGGGACAGGGTTTTGGAGTTGCTGGAAACACCATATATTTT. It encodes CASGGQGFGVAGNTIYF.

The CDR3 sequence: CSASRGSYGYTF. CDR3 DNA: TGCAGTGCTAGTCGGGGAAGCTATGGCTACACCTTC. The V and J genes are TRBV20-1 and TRBJ1-2; the D is unclear. This CDR3 is 12 amino acids long. Germline V CDR1 and CDR2: DFQATT, SNEGSKA (reference sequence). The V gene lost 3 bases and the J gene lost 4 bases, with 9 bases spanning the gap.

This clonotype was seen a single time. This chain uses TRBV11-2 with TRBJ2-7; D not resolved. This CDR3 has 14 amino acids. The germline V gene encodes CDR1 SGHAT and CDR2 FQNNGV. Trimming cost V 2 bases and J 2 bases, with 10 bases left between them. DNA of the CDR3: TGTGCCAGCAGCTTATCCCAAGGAACCTACGAGCAGTACTTC. This encodes CASSLSQGTYEQYF.